These 8 T cell receptor beta chains were sequenced from one sample in a study of cytomegalovirus exposure and HLA in healthy donors. The PCR made use of 60 Vbeta and 13 Jbeta primers. Using immunoSEQ multiplex PCR, the repertoire was profiled, and TCRdb retains in-frame clones only, with some absent. The sample has 180,000 or so clones, 77% seen once. Sequencing was done on a sample of PBMCs. These receptors came from a woman in her sixties in good health and CMV-seropositive.

The V call is TRBV7-9, the J call TRBJ2-3; 7 bases are shared with TRBD1. The CDR3 is 15 amino acids. The trim removed 1 base at V and 2 bases at J, leaving 3 bases unmatched. Germline CDR1 reads SEHNR; CDR2 reads FQNEAQ (reference sequence). CDR3 sequence: CASSLVTGATDTQYF. CDR3 coding DNA: TGTGCCAGCAGCTTAGTAACAGGGGCCACAGATACGCAGTATTTT.

This chain uses TRBV5-4 with TRBJ2-2; 8 nucleotides align to TRBD2. The V gene end was trimmed by 4 bases and the J gene end by 5 bases; junction bases not matched to a gene: 13. The CDR3 spans 17 residues. CDR1 is SGHNT and CDR2 is YYREEE in the germline V gene (reference sequence). The CDR3, as DNA: TGTGCCAGCAGCCTCAACGGGGGGGCCATTCGGACCGGGGAGCTGTTTTTT. Its translation is CASSLNGGAIRTGELFF. Supplemented by reference TRBV5-4 and TRBJ2-2, the full variable domain reads ETGVTQSPTHLIKTRGQQVTLRCSSQSGHNTVSWYQQALGQGPQFIFQYYREEENGRGNFPPRFSGLQFPNYSSELNVNALELDDSALYLCASSLNGGAIRTGELFFGEGSRLTVL.

The V call is TRBV5-1, the J call TRBJ2-1, with D perhaps matching TRBD1 (6 bases). The germline V gene encodes CDR1 SGHRS and CDR2 YFSETQ. V lost 4 bases, J lost 9 bases, and 14 bases lay in between. The CDR3 runs to 13 residues. The CDR3 loop reads CASSTSQGREQFF. In DNA, the CDR3 is TGCGCCAGCAGCACCTCACAGGGCCGTGAGCAGTTCTTC.

The J gene is TRBJ2-3, the V gene TRBV19; possibly TRBD1 for D (6 bases). The CDR3 is made up of 13 amino acids. V lost 6 bases and J 8 bases, leaving 15 bases between the germline ends. Germline CDR1 reads LNHDA; CDR2 reads SQIVND (reference sequence). CDR3 in amino acids: CASRGQGFGTQYF. The CDR3 coding sequence is TGTGCCAGTAGGGGGCAGGGGTTCGGTACGCAGTATTTT.

The chain combines TRBV7-3 with TRBJ2-2; 9 nucleotides match TRBD1. The CDR3 runs to 16 residues. Germline CDR1 is SGHTA and CDR2 is FQGTGA. V gave up 0 bases and J gave up 2 bases; unmatched junction bases: 1. Here the CDR3 DNA reads TGTGCCAGCAGCTTAACGGGACAGGGAAACACCGGGGAGCTGTTTTTT. Translation: CASSLTGQGNTGELFF. Combining the CDR3 with reference TRBV7-3 and TRBJ2-2 gives the whole variable domain GAGVSQTPSNKVTEKGKYVELRCDPISGHTALYWYRQSLGQGPEFLIYFQGTGAADDSGLPNDRFFAVRPEGSVSTLKIQRTERGDSAVYLCASSLTGQGNTGELFFGEGSRLTVL.

The V and J genes are TRBV7-8 and TRBJ2-7; 11 bases align to TRBD2. J was trimmed by 6 bases and V by 2 bases; bases with no gene match: 6. The CDR3 consists of 15 residues. The germline V gene encodes CDR1 SGHVS and CDR2 FQNEAQ. The CDR3 DNA sequence: TGTGCCAGCAGCTTAACTAGCGGGAGTAGTCGCGAGCAGTACTTC. Encoded protein: CASSLTSGSSREQYF.

V gene TRBV2 combines with J gene TRBJ1-1; unclear D gene. V gave up 7 bases and J gave up 1 base, with 13 bases separating them. The CDR3 sequence is 14 residues long. From germline, CDR1 is SNHLY and CDR2 FYNNEI. CDR3 nucleotides: TGTGCCAGCACCCAAATGGGCCCGAACACTGAAGCTTTCTTT. It is translated as CASTQMGPNTEAFF.

This chain uses TRBV12-5 with TRBJ2-1; 7 bases match TRBD1. The junction had 6 bases not matched to a gene; V was cut back by 6 bases and J by 4 bases. The germline gives CDR1 LGHNT, CDR2 FRNRAP. The CDR3 extends over 14 amino acids. CDR3 nucleotides: TGTGCTAGTGGCCTAGGACAGGTATACAATGAGCAGTTCTTC. The encoded protein is CASGLGQVYNEQFF.